This T cell receptor (beta chain) was captured in a study of cytomegalovirus exposure and HLA in healthy donors. This clone was counted a single time. Its antigen remains unknown. Between the trimmed V and J ends, which lost 5 bases and 9 bases, there was a span of 16 bases. Germline V gene lookup returns CDR1 LNHDA and CDR2 SQIVND (reference sequence). The CDR3 has 14 amino acids. Whole-study findings and limits: Productive rates of about 87% or about 30% were seen for most TCR beta V segments in an earlier analysis. The later analysis indicated that the majority of CMV-associated TCR beta chains appeared HLA-restricted.

It was with 60 Vbeta and 13 Jbeta primers that the PCR ran. Measured with immunoSEQ multiplex PCR; TCRdb has only the in-frame clones, and not every one. This table has fewer than 250,000 clones, roughly 80% appearing once. The V call is TRBV19, the J call TRBJ2-2, with a weak D call TRBD1 (6 bases). The sequencing input was PBMCs. This TCR came from a woman under 40 in good health and CMV-seropositive. The CDR3 nucleotides are TGTGCCAGTAGTTCCCGACAGGAAGATTGGGAGCTGTTTTTT. This encodes CASSSRQEDWELFF.